This TCR beta chain was captured in a study of blood T cell repertoires in COVID-19. Study overall: The United States, Italy and Spain were the sources of the acute and convalescent COVID-19 samples.

Germline trimming cut 6 bases from V and 0 bases from J; bases unmatched to any gene: 7. The CDR3 contains 15 residues. The germline CDR1 and CDR2 sequences are MNHEY and SMNVEV (reference sequence). Authors' methods: Quantification of nucleated cells was approximated via reference gene primer amplification. TCRdb's table, derived via immunoSEQ multiplex PCR, lists solely in-frame clones and lacks some. V and J calls and clone size come straight from that table; D and trimming were deduced from the DNA. The table lists a few hundred thousand clones, 88% of them singletons, with 10% in the top ten. This clonotype was obtained from a woman between 70 and 85 years old with COVID-19, enrolled during active disease. The chain links TRBV27 to TRBJ2-5, with 7 bases matching TRBD1. Material: peripheral blood. The CDR3 DNA sequence: TGTGCCAGCAGATCCGAGACAGGGTACCAAGAGACCCAGTACTTC. It encodes CASRSETGYQETQYF.